The rows below give T cell receptor beta chains drawn from one sample of a study of CD8+ T cells in alopecia areata. Using immunoSEQ multiplex PCR, the repertoire was profiled, and TCRdb retains in-frame clones only, with some absent. Altogether 250,000 to 350,000 clones are present, 50% to 75% being singletons, with the ten largest covering 0.75% to 0.95%. Material: CD4+ T cells sorted from blood, obtained around week 52, from a patient treated with tofacitinib. The receptors were gathered from a human donor with alopecia areata. The conserved cysteine and the conserved F or W are not part of the CDR3 here. For some rows the clone size is stated as once, few or many, or as a class when expanded; others skip it.

TRBJ2-1,NA,12,TRBV29-1,SVGGERNYNEQF
TRBJ2-1,NA,13,TRBV5-6,ASSSRDRDYNEQF
TRBJ2-5,NA,9,TRBV20-1,SARFGETQY
TRBJ2-7,NA,14,TRBV6-6,ASSPLRTGGAYEQY
TRBJ2-3,NA,11,TRBV18,ASSSGAGDTQY
TRBJ2-1,few,13,TRBV11-2,ASTLSGGDLNEQF
TRBJ2-7,NA,10,TRBV28,ASSLSTYEQY
TRBJ2-7,NA,11,TRBV5-4,ASSFGQFYEQY
TRBJ2-3,few,11,TRBV9,ASSVVLTDTQY
TRBJ1-2,NA,14,TRBV30,AWSPRLRGRDYGYT
TRBJ2-7,NA,12,TRBV5-1,ASSLEGGSYEQY
TRBJ2-3,once,10,TRBV6-5,ASSYSGNTQY
TRBJ2-3,NA,14,TRBV15,ATSRTTSGGQDTQY
TRBJ2-7,NA,13,TRBV27,ASSSAGQGAYEQY
TRBJ2-5,NA,13,TRBV29-1,SAEAWQGPGETQY
TRBJ1-1,once,12,TRBV6-5,ASSYVSVDTEAF
TRBJ1-1,NA,12,TRBV4-1,ASSQLPGQGEAF
TRBJ2-5,NA,12,TRBV19,ASSSAGRRETQY
TRBJ2-1,NA,9,TRBV5-6,ASSLVDEQF
TRBJ1-1,NA,13,TRBV27,ASSEGQLLFTEAF
TRBJ2-5,NA,12,TRBV7-7,ASSIRRTAGTQY
TRBJ2-7,NA,11,TRBV30,AWSVLGTAIGG
TRBJ2-1,NA,11,TRBV30,AWSSRGGDEQF